The clone carrying this TCR beta chain showed up many times. The record originates from a study of blood T cells in healthy people across ages. The CDR3 totals 16 residues. The V gene end was trimmed by 5 bases and the J gene end by 6 bases; junction bases not matched to a gene: 16. Germline V gene sequence: CDR1 SEHNR, CDR2 FQNEAQ (reference sequence). For the second PCR, which ran for roughly 7 to 11 cycles, a sample-barcoded 5' primer and a J-beta primer mix were used. TCRdb re-derived calls from the 5' RACE reads in MiXCR, one entry per CDR3 protein. Among hundreds of thousands of distinct CDR3 sequences listed, 32% were seen once.

V is TRBV7-9 and J is TRBJ2-7; TRBD2 matches 7 bases. The sequenced material came from blood. This clonotype originated in a woman of 80 years or more in good health. The CDR3 region is CASSPSGRDNRVEQYF. CDR3 sequence (DNA): TGTGCCAGCAGCCCCTCAGGGAGGGATAATAGGGTCGAGCAGTACTTC.